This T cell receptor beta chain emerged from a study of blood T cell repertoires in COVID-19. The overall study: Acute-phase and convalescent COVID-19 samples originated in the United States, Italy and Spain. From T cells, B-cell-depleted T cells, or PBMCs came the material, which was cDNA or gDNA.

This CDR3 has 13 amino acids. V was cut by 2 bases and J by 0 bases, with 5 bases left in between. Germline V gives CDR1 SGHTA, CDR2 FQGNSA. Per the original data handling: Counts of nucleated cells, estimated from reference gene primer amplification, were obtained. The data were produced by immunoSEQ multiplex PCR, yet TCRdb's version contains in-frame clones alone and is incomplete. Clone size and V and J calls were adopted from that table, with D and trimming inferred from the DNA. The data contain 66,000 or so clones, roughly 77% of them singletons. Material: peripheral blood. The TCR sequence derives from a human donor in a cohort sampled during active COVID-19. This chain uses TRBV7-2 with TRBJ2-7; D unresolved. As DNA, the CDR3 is TGTGCCAGCAGCTTAATGAGCTCCTACGAGCAGTACTTC. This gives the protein CASSLMSSYEQYF.